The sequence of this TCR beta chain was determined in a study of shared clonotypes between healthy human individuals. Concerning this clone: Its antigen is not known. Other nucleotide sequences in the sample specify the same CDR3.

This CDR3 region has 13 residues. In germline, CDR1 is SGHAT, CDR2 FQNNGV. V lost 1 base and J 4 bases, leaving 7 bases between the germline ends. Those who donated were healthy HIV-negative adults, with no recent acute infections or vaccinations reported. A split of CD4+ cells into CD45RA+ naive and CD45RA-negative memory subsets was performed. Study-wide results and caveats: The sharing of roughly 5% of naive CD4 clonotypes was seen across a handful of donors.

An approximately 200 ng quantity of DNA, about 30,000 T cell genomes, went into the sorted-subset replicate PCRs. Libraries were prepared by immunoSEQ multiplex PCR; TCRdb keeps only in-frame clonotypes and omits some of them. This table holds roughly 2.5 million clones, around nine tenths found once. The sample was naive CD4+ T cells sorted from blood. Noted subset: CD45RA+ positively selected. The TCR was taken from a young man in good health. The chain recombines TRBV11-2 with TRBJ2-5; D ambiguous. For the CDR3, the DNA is TGTGCCAGCAGCTTAGGCGGCAGAGAGACCCAGTACTTC. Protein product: CASSLGGRETQYF.